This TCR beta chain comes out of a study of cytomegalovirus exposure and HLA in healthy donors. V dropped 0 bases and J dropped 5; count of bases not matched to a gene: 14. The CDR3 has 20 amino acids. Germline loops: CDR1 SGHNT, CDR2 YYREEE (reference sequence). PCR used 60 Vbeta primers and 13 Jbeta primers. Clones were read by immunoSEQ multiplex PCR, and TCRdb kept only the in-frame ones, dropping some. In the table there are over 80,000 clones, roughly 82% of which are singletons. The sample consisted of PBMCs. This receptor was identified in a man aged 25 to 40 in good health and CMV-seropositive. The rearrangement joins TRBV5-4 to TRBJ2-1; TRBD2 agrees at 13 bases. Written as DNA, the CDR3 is TGTGCCAGCAGCTTGGCCCCGGGACTAGCGGGACATCTACTTAACAATGAGCAGTTCTTC. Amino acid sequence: CASSLAPGLAGHLLNNEQFF.